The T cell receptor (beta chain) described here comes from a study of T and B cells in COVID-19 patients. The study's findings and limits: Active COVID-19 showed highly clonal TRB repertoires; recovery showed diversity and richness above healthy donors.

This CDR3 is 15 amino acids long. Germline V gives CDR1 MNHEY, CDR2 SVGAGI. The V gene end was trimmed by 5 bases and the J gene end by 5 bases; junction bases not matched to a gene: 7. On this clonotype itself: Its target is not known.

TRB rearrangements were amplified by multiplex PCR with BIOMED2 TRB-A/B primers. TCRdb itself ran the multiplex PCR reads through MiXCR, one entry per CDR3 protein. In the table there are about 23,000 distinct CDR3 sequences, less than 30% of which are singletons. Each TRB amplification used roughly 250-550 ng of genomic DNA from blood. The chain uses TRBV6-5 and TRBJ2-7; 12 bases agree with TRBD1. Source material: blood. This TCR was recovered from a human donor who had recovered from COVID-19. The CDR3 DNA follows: TGTGCCAGCAGTCCCGGGACAGGGGGCTACCACGAGCAGTACTTC. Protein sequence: CASSPGTGGYHEQYF.